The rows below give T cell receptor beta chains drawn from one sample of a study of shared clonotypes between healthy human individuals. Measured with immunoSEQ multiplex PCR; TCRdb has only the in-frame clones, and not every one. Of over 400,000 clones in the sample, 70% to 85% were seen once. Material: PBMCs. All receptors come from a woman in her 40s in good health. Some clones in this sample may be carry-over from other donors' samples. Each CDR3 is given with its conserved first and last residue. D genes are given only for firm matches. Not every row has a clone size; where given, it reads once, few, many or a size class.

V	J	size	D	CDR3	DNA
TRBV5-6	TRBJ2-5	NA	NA	CASSLGPAGSQETQYF	TGTGCCAGCAGCTTGGGCCCAGCGGGTAGCCAAGAGACCCAGTACTTC
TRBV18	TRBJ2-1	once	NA	CASSPSRNNNEQFF	TGTGCCAGCTCACCCAGTAGAAATAACAATGAGCAGTTCTTC
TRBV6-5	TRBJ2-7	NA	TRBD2	CASSYRMPTSGYEQYF	TGTGCCAGCAGTTACCGGATGCCGACTAGCGGCTACGAGCAGTACTTC
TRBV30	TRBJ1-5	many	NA	CAWSGSNQPQHF	TGTGCCTGGAGTGGGAGCAATCAGCCCCAGCATTTT
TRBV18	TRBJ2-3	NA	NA	CASSPPAGDTQYF	TGTGCCAGCTCACCACCGGCTGGAGATACGCAGTATTTT
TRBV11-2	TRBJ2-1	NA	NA	CASSLDLGIAEQFF	TGTGCCAGCAGCTTAGATCTGGGCATAGCTGAGCAGTTCTTC
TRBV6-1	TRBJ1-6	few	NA	CASTRTMGSPLHF	TGTGCCAGCACTCGAACCATGGGCTCACCCCTCCACTTT
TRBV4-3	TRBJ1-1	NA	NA	CASSQDLGDRVAFF	TGCGCCAGCAGCCAAGATCTGGGAGATAGGGTAGCTTTCTTT
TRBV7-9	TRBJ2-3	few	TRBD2	CASSSTGTSGRFSTDTQYF	TGTGCCAGCAGCTCTACCGGGACTAGCGGGAGGTTTAGCACAGATACGCAGTATTTT
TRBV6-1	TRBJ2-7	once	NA	CASSAFPTGTYEQYF	TGTGCCAGCAGCGCTTTTCCGACAGGTACCTACGAGCAGTACTTC
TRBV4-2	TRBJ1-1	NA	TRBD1	CASSEGTGGTEAFF	TGTGCCAGCAGCGAAGGGACAGGAGGTACTGAAGCTTTCTTT
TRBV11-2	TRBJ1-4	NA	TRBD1	CASSLSGGQGGKLFF	TGTGCCAGCAGCTTATCGGGGGGCCAGGGGGGAAAACTGTTTTTT
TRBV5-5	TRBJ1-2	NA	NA	CASSLWGQDYGYTF	TGTGCCAGCAGCTTGTGGGGGCAGGACTATGGCTACACCTTC
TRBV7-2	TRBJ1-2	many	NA	CASSQFTPRQGDGYTF	TGTGCCAGCAGCCAATTTACCCCCAGGCAGGGAGATGGCTACACCTTC
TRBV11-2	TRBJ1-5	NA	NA	CASSLFEYDSSCSNQPQHF	TGTGCCAGCAGCTTATTCGAGTATGACAGCTCGTGTAGCAATCAGCCCCAGCATTTT
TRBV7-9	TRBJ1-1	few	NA	CASIHPQTAQAFF	TGTGCCAGCATCCACCCGCAGACGGCGCAAGCTTTCTTT